The 2 T cell receptor beta chains reported below all come from one sample, sequenced in a study of post-analysis software for immune sequencing data (dated by TCRdb to about 2015). Library creation used PCR. The sample was run on an Illumina HiSeq 2500. To reduce PCR and sequencing biases, unique molecular identifiers were built into the TCR beta cDNA libraries. Clones were called with MiXCR by TCRdb after fastp trimmed the public reads at Q25, and only in-frame beta chains were retained. One record per CDR3 amino acid sequence lists the most common genes and DNA. The sample includes some 500,000 distinct CDR3 sequences, with approximately 45% observed a single time. The leading ten clones occupy 12% of the sample. The antigens these receptors bind are not known. General study outcomes and caveats: Patients showed significantly higher frequencies than controls for a handful of TRBV segments, among them TRBV5-6, TRBV5-1 and TRBV20-1.

The specimen sequenced was blood. The source is a girl aged 10 to 17 with multiple sclerosis.

The chain is built from TRBV10-3 and TRBJ2-3; TRBD1 agrees at 9 bases. Per the germline V gene, CDR1 is ENHRY and CDR2 is SYGVKD. Trimming removed 10 bases from V and 1 base from J; junction bases left unmatched: 9. The CDR3 has 15 residues. CDR3 region: CATQQGAKGTDTQYF. The CDR3 nucleotides read TGTGCCACCCAACAGGGGGCGAAGGGCACAGATACGCAGTATTTT.

This clonotype came up once. V gene TRBV24-1 combines with J gene TRBJ2-3; D is possibly TRBD2 (6 bases). V lost 5 bases and J 4 bases, leaving 21 bases between the germline ends. Germline V CDR1 and CDR2: KGHDR, SFDVKD. The CDR3 extends over 17 amino acids. CDR3 bases: TGTGCCACCAGTGTCCGACCGGGACTCAAGATGGCAGATACGCAGTATTTT. Its protein is CATSVRPGLKMADTQYF.